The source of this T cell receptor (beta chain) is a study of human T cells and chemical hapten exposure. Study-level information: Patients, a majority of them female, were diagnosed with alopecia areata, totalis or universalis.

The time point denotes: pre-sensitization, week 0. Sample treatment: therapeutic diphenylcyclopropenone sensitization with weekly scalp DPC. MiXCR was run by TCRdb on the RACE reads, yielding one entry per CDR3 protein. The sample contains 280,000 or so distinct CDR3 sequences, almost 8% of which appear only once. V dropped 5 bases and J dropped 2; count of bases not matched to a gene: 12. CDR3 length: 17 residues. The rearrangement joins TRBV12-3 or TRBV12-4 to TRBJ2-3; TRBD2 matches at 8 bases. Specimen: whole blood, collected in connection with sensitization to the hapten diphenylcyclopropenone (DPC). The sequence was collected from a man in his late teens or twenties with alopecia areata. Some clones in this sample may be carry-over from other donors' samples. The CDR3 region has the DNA TGTGCCAGCAGTCCGCCCCCGGGACTAGGAAACACAGATACGCAGTATTTT. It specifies CASSPPPGLGNTDTQYF.